A single sample is the source of the 10 T cell receptor beta chains below, sequenced in a study of human T cells and chemical hapten exposure. Time point described: pre-sensitization, week 0. Noted treatment: therapeutic diphenylcyclopropenone sensitization with weekly scalp DPC. TCRdb passed the RACE reads through MiXCR, listing each CDR3 protein once. The profile shows 200,000 to 300,000 distinct CDR3 sequences, 7.5% to 10% of them singletons. The source was whole blood, collected in connection with sensitization to the hapten diphenylcyclopropenone (DPC). All receptors come from a woman in her forties with alopecia areata. Some clones in this sample may be carry-over from other donors' samples.

This clonotype was seen only a few times. This sequence joins TRBV20-1 and TRBJ2-6; the match to TRBD1 covers 8 bases. In germline, CDR1 is DFQATT, CDR2 SNEGSKA (reference sequence). The CDR3 totals 14 residues. The J segment lost 2 bases and the V segment lost 5 bases, leaving 2 bases of the junction unmatched. The CDR3, as DNA: TGCAGTGCTCGGACAGGGACTGGGGCCAACGTCCTGACTTTC. Translation: CSARTGTGANVLTF.

The chain carries TRBV3-1 and TRBJ2-1, with D perhaps TRBD2 (5 bases). V lost 5 bases, J lost 9 bases, and 14 bases lay in between. Per the germline V gene, CDR1 is LGHDT and CDR2 is YNNKEL (reference sequence). The CDR3 totals 13 residues. CDR3 in DNA: TGTGCCAGCAGCTTCGGCCCCCGGGGTGAGCAGTTCTTC. It specifies CASSFGPRGEQFF.

The chain links TRBV27 to TRBJ2-7; D not certain. This CDR3 has 11 amino acids. Deletions cut 11 bases from V and 1 base from J, with 9 bases between. Germline V gene data show CDR1 as MNHEY and CDR2 as SMNVEV (reference sequence). In nucleotides, the CDR3 is TGTGCCGCCGACGGTTCCTACGAGCAGTACTTC. As protein: CAADGSYEQYF.

This clonotype was detected many times. The J gene is TRBJ1-1, the V gene TRBV7-6; TRBD1 might be the D (6 bases). In germline, CDR1 is SGHVS, CDR2 FNYEAQ. The CDR3 sequence is 13 residues long. The germline V and J ends were trimmed by 1 base and 4 bases, with 7 bases remaining between them. Here the CDR3 DNA reads TGTGCCAGCAGCTTAGAGACAGGCACTGAAGCTTTCTTT. It yields the protein CASSLETGTEAFF.

This clonotype was seen a few times. The chain couples TRBV4-1 to TRBJ2-5; D call uncertain. The CDR3 is made up of 14 amino acids. CDR1 and CDR2 (germline): MGHRA, YSYEKL. V was shortened by 1 base and J by 1 base, with 7 bases between the two germline ends. The CDR3 sequence is CASSQGSFQETQYF. The DNA for the CDR3 is TGCGCCAGCAGCCAAGGGAGTTTCCAAGAGACCCAGTACTTC.

At least ten counts were recorded for this clonotype. The chain combines TRBV2 with TRBJ2-3; D gene unclear. Trimming removed 1 base from V and 0 bases from J, with 8 bases in between. The length of the CDR3 is 15 residues. Germline-derived CDR1 and CDR2 are SNHLY and FYNNEI. CDR3 amino acids: CASSEGWTSTDTQYF. CDR3 bases: TGTGCCAGCAGTGAAGGGTGGACCAGCACAGATACGCAGTATTTT.

This clonotype was counted a few times. V is TRBV11-1 and J is TRBJ2-2; tentatively, D is TRBD2 (6 bases). V was clipped by 5 bases and J by 0 bases, with 22 bases between them. Germline CDR1 and CDR2: SGHAT and FQDESV (reference sequence). CDR3 length: 19 residues. This CDR3 is CASSTPWGVSGANTGELFF. The CDR3 bases are TGTGCCAGCAGCACCCCCTGGGGGGTTTCGGGCGCGAACACCGGGGAGCTGTTTTTT.

The table lists this clonotype with a few counts. The J gene is TRBJ2-1, the V gene TRBV6-5; 7 bases map to TRBD2. The CDR3 runs to 15 residues. The germline gives CDR1 MNHEY, CDR2 SVGAGI. The V gene end was trimmed by 3 bases and the J gene end by 8 bases; junction bases not matched to a gene: 10. The CDR3 coding sequence is TGTGCCAGCAGTTATTCGGGTAGGGGAGGGGATGAGCAGTTCTTC. Translated: CASSYSGRGGDEQFF.

This clonotype occurred many times. The V call is TRBV28, the J call TRBJ2-1; 8 nucleotides line up with TRBD2. Trimming took 4 bases from V and 4 from J; bases not matched to a gene: 6. Germline V gene sequence: CDR1 MDHEN, CDR2 SYDVKM. This CDR3 spans 15 amino acids. As DNA, the CDR3 is TGTGCCAGCAGTTCGTCGGGAGGGCCTTACAATGAGCAGTTCTTC. Its protein product is CASSSSGGPYNEQFF.

This chain connects TRBV20-1 to TRBJ1-1, with D uncertain. Deletions cut 3 bases from V and 1 base from J, with 9 bases between. CDR3 size: 13 residues. The germline V gene encodes CDR1 DFQATT and CDR2 SNEGSKA (reference sequence). The DNA of the CDR3 is TGCAGTGCTAGTGCATGGGAGAACACTGAAGCTTTCTTT. This encodes CSASAWENTEAFF.